These 27 T cell receptor beta chains were all obtained from the same sample, sequenced in a study of OX40 agonist ivuxolimab in advanced cancers. The protocol was immunoSEQ multiplex PCR, while the TCRdb copy is restricted to in-frame clones and leaves out a portion. The sample has some 68,000 clones, 75% to 90% seen once. Specimen: CD4+ or CD8+ T cells sorted from blood, collected in a trial of the OX40 agonist ivuxolimab. All receptors come from an adult with an advanced solid tumor such as melanoma, head and neck, liver or kidney cancer.

This clone was picked up one time. V and J are TRBV7-8 and TRBJ2-1, with D perhaps TRBD1 (5 bases). V lost 6 bases and J 3 bases, leaving 12 bases between the germline ends. This CDR3 has 14 residues. Germline V gene sequence: CDR1 SGHVS, CDR2 FQNEAQ. The CDR3 here is CASSRFTGYNEQFF. CDR3 DNA sequence: TGTGCCAGCAGTCGATTCACAGGCTACAATGAGCAGTTCTTC.

The chain carries TRBV6-5 and TRBJ1-4, with TRBD1 as a possible D gene (6 bases). Deletions cut 6 bases from V and 6 bases from J, with 14 bases between. The V gene's germline CDR1 is MNHEY and CDR2 SVGAGI. The CDR3 has 14 residues. The CDR3 protein is CASSPEGGYEKLFF. The CDR3 DNA reads as TGTGCCAGCAGCCCCGAGGGGGGGTATGAAAAACTGTTTTTT.

The genes are TRBV5-1 and TRBJ2-1, with D perhaps TRBD1 (6 bases). The CDR3 totals 14 residues. The germline V gene encodes CDR1 SGHRS and CDR2 YFSETQ. Trimming cost V 1 base and J 5 bases, with 10 bases left between them. The CDR3 DNA reads TGCGCCAGCAGCTTGTATGGGGGCCACAATGAGCAGTTCTTC. Translating it yields CASSLYGGHNEQFF.

The CDR3 spells CASSLAGYSNQPQHF. The CDR3 coding sequence is TGCGCCAGCAGCTTGGCTGGTTATAGCAATCAGCCCCAGCATTTT. This chain joins TRBV5-1 and TRBJ1-5; no firm D call. V shed 0 bases and J shed 0 bases, with 7 bases lying between them. The CDR3 is made up of 15 amino acids. Germline V CDR1 and CDR2: SGHRS, YFSETQ.

The chain employs TRBV5-1 and TRBJ1-1; D not resolved. The V and J ends lost 1 base and 11 bases respectively, with 12 bases between them. Looked up from germline, CDR1 is SGHRS and CDR2 is YFSETQ. This CDR3 spans 12 amino acids. CDR3 sequence (DNA): TGCGCCAGCAGCTTGCCGGGGTATGAGGCTTTCTTT. It encodes CASSLPGYEAFF.

V is TRBV7-2 and J is TRBJ2-1; 8 positions match TRBD1. CDR3 length: 15 amino acids. The junction had 9 bases not matched to a gene; V was cut back by 6 bases and J by 5 bases. CDR1 SGHTA and CDR2 FQGNSA come from the germline V gene. The CDR3 DNA reads as TGTGCCAGCAGTGCCAGGGGGCTTGGGGACAATGAGCAGTTCTTC. Its translation is CASSARGLGDNEQFF.

The chain couples TRBV5-1 to TRBJ2-1; perhaps TRBD2 as D (7 bases). Germline V lookup: CDR1 SGHRS, CDR2 YFSETQ. V was cut by 0 bases and J by 5 bases, with 12 bases left in between. The CDR3 totals 15 residues. The CDR3 reads CASSLDAGAHNEQFF. The CDR3, as DNA: TGCGCCAGCAGCTTGGATGCGGGGGCCCACAATGAGCAGTTCTTC.

This clone turned up a few times. V and J are TRBV5-4 and TRBJ2-3; no firm D call. Trimming left V 4 bases short and J 6 bases short, with 15 bases between. CDR1 is SGHNT, CDR2 YYREEE, per germline (reference sequence). The CDR3 runs 14 residues. The CDR3 sequence: CASSPLVQTDTQYF. The CDR3, as DNA: TGTGCCAGCAGCCCGCTAGTGCAAACGGATACGCAGTATTTT.

The rearrangement joins TRBV7-2 to TRBJ2-2; 7 bases match TRBD2. This CDR3 spans 16 amino acids. The V gene end was trimmed by 1 base and the J gene end by 1 base; junction bases not matched to a gene: 3. Germline values: CDR1 SGHTA, CDR2 FQGNSA. Here the CDR3 DNA reads TGTGCCAGCAGCTTAGGGACTAGTGGGAACACCGGGGAGCTGTTTTTT. It yields the protein CASSLGTSGNTGELFF.

A few counts support this clone. J is TRBJ1-5 and V is TRBV5-5; D is ambiguous. The CDR3 covers 14 residues. V lost 0 bases and J lost 1, with 5 bases in between. In germline, CDR1 is SGHKS, CDR2 YYEKEE (reference sequence). Written as DNA, the CDR3 is TGTGCCAGCAGCTTGGGGGCGAGCAATCAGCCCCAGCATTTT. Translation: CASSLGASNQPQHF.

In this sample, this clone turned up once. J is TRBJ2-7 and V is TRBV7-9, with TRBD1 matching 8 bases. The CDR3 extends over 15 amino acids. The junction had 6 bases not matched to a gene; V was cut back by 5 bases and J by 0 bases. Germline CDR1 is SEHNR and CDR2 is FQNEAQ (reference sequence). For the CDR3, the DNA is TGTGCCAGCAGCATAAACAGGGGGATCTCCTACGAGCAGTACTTC. Protein: CASSINRGISYEQYF.

The rearrangement joins TRBV6-6 to TRBJ1-1; 7 bases are shared with TRBD1. CDR3 length: 13 residues. Losses at the gene ends were 6 bases for V and 6 bases for J; bases not matched to a gene: 7. Germline V lookup: CDR1 MNHNY, CDR2 SVGAGI (reference sequence). The chain's CDR3 is CASRETGSAEAFF. The DNA for the CDR3 is TGTGCCAGCAGGGAGACAGGGTCCGCTGAAGCTTTCTTT.

The gene calls are TRBV2 and TRBJ2-3; weak D call: TRBD2 (6 bases). In germline, CDR1 is SNHLY, CDR2 FYNNEI. The ends were cut back, 7 bases at V and 3 bases at J, with 8 bases in the middle. The CDR3 is 12 amino acids. CDR3 sequence reads: CASNRGTDTQYF. The CDR3 DNA is TGTGCCAGCAATCGGGGGACAGATACGCAGTATTTT.

CDR3: CSAVYQDEQYF. The CDR3 DNA reads TGCAGTGCGGTCTATCAAGACGAGCAGTACTTC. The chain employs TRBV20-1 and TRBJ2-7; no clear D gene. The germline CDR1 and CDR2 sequences are DFQATT and SNEGSKA (reference sequence). Trimming removed 6 bases from V and 5 bases from J, with 11 bases in between. The CDR3 totals 11 residues.

V gene TRBV7-9 combines with J gene TRBJ2-3, with 8 positions matching TRBD1. Germline-derived CDR1 and CDR2 are SEHNR and FQNEAQ (reference sequence). Unmatched junction bases numbered 10, after V lost 5 bases and J lost 3 bases. The CDR3 consists of 16 residues. CDR3 sequence (DNA): TGTGCCAGCAGCAGATGGACAGGGTCGAGGACAGATACGCAGTATTTT. It codes for CASSRWTGSRTDTQYF.

The gene calls are TRBV5-1 and TRBJ2-1; 11 bases map to TRBD2. The germline gives CDR1 SGHRS, CDR2 YFSETQ. The CDR3 is made up of 17 amino acids. V lost 4 bases to trimming and J lost 2 bases; unmatched junction nucleotides: 8. The CDR3 loop reads CASSRRGLAGTYNEQFF. The DNA of the CDR3 is TGCGCCAGCAGCCGCCGCGGACTAGCGGGCACCTACAATGAGCAGTTCTTC.

The chain uses TRBV5-6 and TRBJ1-5; 7 bases match TRBD1. From germline, CDR1 is SGHDT and CDR2 YYEEEE. The CDR3 sequence is 14 residues long. Unmatched junction bases numbered 7, after V lost 3 bases and J lost 7 bases. CDR3 sequence (DNA): TGTGCCAGCAGCTCGACAGGGCTTAAACAGCCCCAGCATTTT. Translating gives CASSSTGLKQPQHF.

The chain employs TRBV18 and TRBJ2-7, with D possibly TRBD1 on 6 matching bases. Trimming pared 3 bases from V and 2 bases from J, leaving 14 bases between. Germline lookup yields CDR1 KGHSH and CDR2 LQKENI. The CDR3 has 15 residues. CDR3 in amino acids: CASSPKANRAYEQYF. CDR3 in DNA: TGTGCCAGCTCACCCAAGGCCAACAGGGCCTACGAGCAGTACTTC.

The chain employs TRBV28 and TRBJ1-2; a weak D match, TRBD1 (6 bases). Trimming pared 6 bases from V and 0 bases from J, leaving 14 bases between. CDR1 MDHEN and CDR2 SYDVKM come from the germline V gene. This CDR3 is 15 amino acids long. The CDR3 DNA sequence: TGTGCCAGCAGAAGCGCGGGGGCCTCTAACTATGGCTACACCTTC. The encoded protein is CASRSAGASNYGYTF.

The V and J genes are TRBV28 and TRBJ2-2; D not certain. There are 14 residues in the CDR3. Germline CDR1 is MDHEN and CDR2 is SYDVKM. V was trimmed by 7 bases and J by 0 bases, leaving 9 bases between them. In DNA form, the CDR3 reads TGTGCCAGCAATTGGGATACGAACACCGGGGAGCTGTTTTTT. It specifies CASNWDTNTGELFF.

This chain links TRBV28 with TRBJ2-5; 9 bases align to TRBD1. The CDR3 consists of 14 residues. The trim removed 2 bases at V and 5 bases at J, leaving 3 bases unmatched. Germline V CDR1 and CDR2: MDHEN, SYDVKM. The CDR3 DNA follows: TGTGCCAGCAGTTTAACAGGGGGCGTTGAGACCCAGTACTTC. Protein product: CASSLTGGVETQYF.

This clone occurred once. The junction shows a germline mismatch at one end, possibly a read error. This chain links TRBV19 with TRBJ1-4; 7 bases match TRBD1. CDR1 and CDR2 (germline): LNHDA, SQIVND (reference sequence). CDR3 size: 17 residues. The CDR3: CASNPGQLRRAKEKLFF. The CDR3 coding sequence is TGTGCCAGTAACCCGGGACAGCTACGACGTGCTAAGGAAAAACTGTTTTTT.

The J gene is TRBJ1-1, the V gene TRBV4-2; no clear D gene. V was clipped by 4 bases and J by 0 bases, with 12 bases between them. Germline values: CDR1 LGHNA, CDR2 YNFKEQ. This CDR3 has 15 residues. CDR3 bases: TGTGCCAGCAGCCTTAGACTGACAATGAACACTGAAGCTTTCTTT. The encoded protein is CASSLRLTMNTEAFF.

The V gene is TRBV6-6, the J gene TRBJ1-1; no definite D call. Germline CDR1 and CDR2: MNHNY and SVGAGI (reference sequence). The V end lost 2 bases, the J end lost 1 base, and 8 bases lay between the germline ends. The CDR3 contains 14 residues. The CDR3 spells CASSYDGGNTEAFF. The DNA for the CDR3 is TGTGCCAGCAGTTACGATGGTGGGAACACTGAAGCTTTCTTT.

This chain links TRBV7-8 with TRBJ2-5; D is unclear. Trimming cost V 2 bases and J 5 bases, with 12 bases left between them. Germline lookup yields CDR1 SGHVS and CDR2 FQNEAQ. This CDR3 region has 14 residues. In DNA form, the CDR3 reads TGTGCCAGCAGCTTACGGGTTCCTGGGGAGACCCAGTACTTC. Amino acids: CASSLRVPGETQYF. The full variable domain, with the rest looked up from reference TRBV7-8 and TRBJ2-5, is GAGVSQSPRYKVAKRGQDVALRCDPISGHVSLFWYQQALGQGPEFLTYFQNEAQLDKSGLPSDRFFAERPEGSVSTLKIQRTQQEDSAVYLCASSLRVPGETQYFGPGTRLLVL.

This clone has only one observation. V is TRBV6-1 and J is TRBJ1-2; D gene uncertain. The CDR3 consists of 13 residues. From germline, CDR1 is MNHNS and CDR2 SASEGT. Trimming removed 4 bases from V and 1 base from J, with 7 bases in between. The CDR3 DNA reads TGTGCCAGCAGTGCGCGAGTTAACTATGGCTACACCTTC. It specifies CASSARVNYGYTF.

This sequence joins TRBV20-1 and TRBJ2-1, with unresolved D. This CDR3 comprises 10 residues. From germline, CDR1 is DFQATT and CDR2 SNEGSKA (reference sequence). V lost 4 bases and J 11 bases, leaving 9 bases between the germline ends. The CDR3 region has the DNA TGCAGTGCTATTCTGGACCAGCAGTTCTTC. Translation gives CSAILDQQFF.